These T cell receptor beta chains were read from a single sample in a study of cytomegalovirus exposure and HLA in healthy donors. Assay used: immunoSEQ multiplex PCR; TCRdb lists only in-frame clones, some missing. In the table there are 90,000 to 140,000 clones, more than 80% of which are singletons. Sequencing used PBMCs. The receptors here all came from a man aged 18 to 29 in good health and CMV-seronegative. Each CDR3 is given with its conserved first and last residue. Each record gives: D gene, J gene, V gene, clone size, CDR3 DNA, CDR3 protein. The D gene is left open where the match is weak. Only some rows state a clone size, as once, few, many or a class for expanded clones.

d_gene: TRBD1; j_gene: TRBJ1-2; v_gene: TRBV29-1; abundance: .; CDR3nt: TGCAGCGTTGACTCGAGAGGGGGCGCAGGCGGCTACACCTTC; CDR3aa: CSVDSRGGAGGYTF
d_gene: .; j_gene: TRBJ2-1; v_gene: TRBV5-1; abundance: .; CDR3nt: TGCGCCAGCAGCTTGGCAGGGCAATACAATGAGCAGTTCTTC; CDR3aa: CASSLAGQYNEQFF
d_gene: TRBD2; j_gene: TRBJ2-2; v_gene: TRBV6-6; abundance: few; CDR3nt: TGTGCCAGCAGTTTGTCACTAGCGGGAGGAGGCGGGGAGCTGTTTTTT; CDR3aa: CASSLSLAGGGGELFF
d_gene: TRBD1; j_gene: TRBJ2-7; v_gene: TRBV7-2; abundance: .; CDR3nt: TGTGCCAGCAGCTTAGCGTGGACAGGTTACGAGCAGTACTTC; CDR3aa: CASSLAWTGYEQYF
d_gene: .; j_gene: TRBJ2-1; v_gene: TRBV4-2; abundance: .; CDR3nt: TGTGCCAGCAACCCGCCAGGATCCCACAATGAGCAGTTCTTC; CDR3aa: CASNPPGSHNEQFF
d_gene: .; j_gene: TRBJ2-7; v_gene: TRBV27; abundance: .; CDR3nt: TGTGCCAGCAGACGCACAGGATTCTCCTACGAGCAGTACTTC; CDR3aa: CASRRTGFSYEQYF
d_gene: .; j_gene: TRBJ1-2; v_gene: TRBV5-1; abundance: .; CDR3nt: TGCGCCAGCAGCTACAAGGGGGATGGCTACACCTTC; CDR3aa: CASSYKGDGYTF
d_gene: TRBD1; j_gene: TRBJ1-2; v_gene: TRBV30; abundance: .; CDR3nt: TGTGCCTGGAGCAAAAGACAGGGGGCTAACTATGGCTACACCTTC; CDR3aa: CAWSKRQGANYGYTF
d_gene: TRBD1; j_gene: TRBJ1-4; v_gene: TRBV7-8; abundance: .; CDR3nt: TGTGCCAGCAGCGGGACAGGGGCCCCTAATGAAAAACTGTTTTTT; CDR3aa: CASSGTGAPNEKLFF
d_gene: .; j_gene: TRBJ2-5; v_gene: TRBV28; abundance: .; CDR3nt: TGTGCCAGCAGTTTCGGCGGAGGGATGTACTTC; CDR3aa: CASSFGGGMYF
d_gene: TRBD1; j_gene: TRBJ1-2; v_gene: TRBV29-1; abundance: .; CDR3nt: TGCAGCGTTATTCTGACAGGGAAAGGCTACACCTTC; CDR3aa: CSVILTGKGYTF
d_gene: .; j_gene: TRBJ1-2; v_gene: TRBV27; abundance: few; CDR3nt: TGTGCCAGCAGTTTGGAGGGATTCTCTAACTATGGCTACACCTTC; CDR3aa: CASSLEGFSNYGYTF
d_gene: TRBD2; j_gene: TRBJ2-3; v_gene: TRBV6-4; abundance: few; CDR3nt: TGTGCCAGCAGTGACTCGGCGGGAGGGAACACAGATACGCAGTATTTT; CDR3aa: CASSDSAGGNTDTQYF
d_gene: .; j_gene: TRBJ2-4; v_gene: TRBV25-1; abundance: .; CDR3nt: TGTGCCAGTGCCAGCGGTCTAGCCAAAAACATTCAGTACTTC; CDR3aa: CASASGLAKNIQYF
d_gene: .; j_gene: TRBJ2-1; v_gene: TRBV9; abundance: .; CDR3nt: TGTGCCAGCAGTTCTTCCCCCCGGGACGGGGGATACAATGAGCAGTTCTTC; CDR3aa: CASSSSPRDGGYNEQFF
d_gene: TRBD2; j_gene: TRBJ2-1; v_gene: TRBV10-2; abundance: few; CDR3nt: TGCGCCAGCAGGGAGCCGGGACTACCCTACAATGAGCAGTTCTTC; CDR3aa: CASREPGLPYNEQFF
d_gene: .; j_gene: TRBJ1-5; v_gene: TRBV6-4; abundance: .; CDR3nt: TGTGCCAGCAGCCGCGGACACTTCAATCAGCCCCAGCATTTT; CDR3aa: CASSRGHFNQPQHF
d_gene: .; j_gene: TRBJ2-7; v_gene: TRBV9; abundance: once; CDR3nt: TGTGCCAGCAGCGTAGACGGGGTGGACCTTTCCGAGCAGTACTTC; CDR3aa: CASSVDGVDLSEQYF
d_gene: .; j_gene: TRBJ1-1; v_gene: TRBV9; abundance: .; CDR3nt: TGTGCCAGCAGCGCATACCAGGGGTGGGGGGAAGCTTTCTTT; CDR3aa: CASSAYQGWGEAFF
d_gene: TRBD2; j_gene: TRBJ2-3; v_gene: TRBV5-8; abundance: .; CDR3nt: TGTGCCAGAAAACTAGCGGCCCGCACAGATACGCAGTATTTT; CDR3aa: CARKLAARTDTQYF
d_gene: TRBD1; j_gene: TRBJ2-7; v_gene: TRBV9; abundance: .; CDR3nt: TGCGCCAGCAGCCGAGGACAGGGGTACGAGCAGTACTTC; CDR3aa: CASSRGQGYEQYF
d_gene: TRBD2; j_gene: TRBJ2-1; v_gene: TRBV4-3; abundance: few; CDR3nt: TGCGCCAGCAGCCAAGTTTGGCTAGCGGGATATGAGCAGTTCTTC; CDR3aa: CASSQVWLAGYEQFF
d_gene: .; j_gene: TRBJ2-3; v_gene: TRBV6-5; abundance: .; CDR3nt: TGTGCCAGCTCCCGGGGGTCGGATACGCAGTATTTT; CDR3aa: CASSRGSDTQYF
d_gene: TRBD2; j_gene: TRBJ2-1; v_gene: TRBV10-2; abundance: .; CDR3nt: TGCGCCAGCAAGGGGACTAGTAGCTACAATGAGCAGTTCTTC; CDR3aa: CASKGTSSYNEQFF
d_gene: .; j_gene: TRBJ2-7; v_gene: TRBV7-9; abundance: .; CDR3nt: TGTGCCAGCAGCTTAGTCCGGGGGTCAGGAGGCAGGGTGGACGAGCAGTACTTC; CDR3aa: CASSLVRGSGGRVDEQYF